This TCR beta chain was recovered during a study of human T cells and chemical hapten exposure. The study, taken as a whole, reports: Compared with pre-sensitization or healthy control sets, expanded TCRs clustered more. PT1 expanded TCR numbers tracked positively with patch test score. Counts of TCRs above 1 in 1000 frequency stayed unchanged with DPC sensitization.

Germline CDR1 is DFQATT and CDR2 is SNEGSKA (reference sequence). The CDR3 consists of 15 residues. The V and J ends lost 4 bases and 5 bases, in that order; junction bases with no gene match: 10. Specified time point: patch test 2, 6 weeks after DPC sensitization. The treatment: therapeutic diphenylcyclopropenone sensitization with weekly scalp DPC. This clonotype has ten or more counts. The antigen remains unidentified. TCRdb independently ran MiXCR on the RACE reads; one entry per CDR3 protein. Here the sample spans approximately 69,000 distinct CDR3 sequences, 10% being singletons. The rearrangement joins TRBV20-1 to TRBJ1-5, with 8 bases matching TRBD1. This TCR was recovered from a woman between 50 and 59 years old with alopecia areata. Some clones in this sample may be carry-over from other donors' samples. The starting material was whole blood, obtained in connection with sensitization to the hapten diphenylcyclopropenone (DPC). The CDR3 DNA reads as TGCAGTGCTACGGATCCCGGACAGGGTGATCAGCCCCAGCATTTT. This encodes CSATDPGQGDQPQHF.